Listed below are T cell receptor beta chains from one sample, sequenced in a study of OX40 agonist ivuxolimab in advanced cancers. Assay: immunoSEQ multiplex PCR; the TCRdb copy retains only in-frame clones and omits some. The table has 60,000 to 70,000 clones, 70% to 85% seen once. The sample consisted of CD4+ or CD8+ T cells sorted from blood, taken in a trial of the OX40 agonist ivuxolimab. The origin of the receptors is an adult with an advanced solid tumor such as melanoma, head and neck, liver or kidney cancer. The CDR3 runs from the conserved cysteine through the conserved F or W. A D gene is named only where the DNA matches it firmly.

len: 14
j_gene: TRBJ1-2
v_gene: TRBV5-4
d_gene: TRBD1
CDR3nt: TGTGCCAGCAGCTTGGACAGGGGGTGGTATGGCTACACCTTC
CDR3aa: CASSLDRGWYGYTF

len: 16
j_gene: TRBJ2-3
v_gene: TRBV27
d_gene: TRBD1
CDR3nt: TGTGCCAGCAGTTTATTCCCGGGACAGGGGACAGATACGCAGTATTTT
CDR3aa: CASSLFPGQGTDTQYF

len: 15
j_gene: TRBJ2-2
v_gene: TRBV6-5
d_gene: NA
CDR3nt: TGTGCCAGCAGTTACTCTCCAGGTTTCACCGGGGAGCTGTTTTTT
CDR3aa: CASSYSPGFTGELFF

len: 16
j_gene: TRBJ2-1
v_gene: TRBV5-1
d_gene: TRBD2
CDR3nt: TGCGCCACCAATCTAGGGACTAGCGGTTCCTACAATGAGCAGTTCTTC
CDR3aa: CATNLGTSGSYNEQFF

len: 16
j_gene: TRBJ2-5
v_gene: TRBV5-5
d_gene: TRBD2
CDR3nt: TGTGCCAGCACCCCCCTCGGACTAGCGGGGGAAGAGACCCAGTACTTC
CDR3aa: CASTPLGLAGEETQYF

len: 11
j_gene: TRBJ1-1
v_gene: TRBV11-2
d_gene: NA
CDR3nt: TGTGCCAGCAGCTTTGGGACTGAAGCTTTCTTT
CDR3aa: CASSFGTEAFF

len: 14
j_gene: TRBJ2-1
v_gene: TRBV2
d_gene: NA
CDR3nt: TGTGCCAGCAGTCAAGGTCTCAAGGGGAATGAGCAGTTCTTC
CDR3aa: CASSQGLKGNEQFF

len: 16
j_gene: TRBJ2-1
v_gene: TRBV10-3
d_gene: TRBD2
CDR3nt: TGTGCCATCAGTGAGTCCTCGACTAGCGGGAAAAATGAGCAGTTCTTC
CDR3aa: CAISESSTSGKNEQFF

len: 16
j_gene: TRBJ2-5
v_gene: TRBV7-2
d_gene: NA
CDR3nt: TGTGCCAGCAGCTTAGTCGGCAGGGATCACCAAGAGACCCAGTACTTC
CDR3aa: CASSLVGRDHQETQYF

len: 15
j_gene: TRBJ1-2
v_gene: TRBV25-1
d_gene: NA
CDR3nt: TGTGCCAGCAGTGAATGGGGGACACATAACTATGGCTACACCTTC
CDR3aa: CASSEWGTHNYGYTF

len: 12
j_gene: TRBJ1-1
v_gene: TRBV6-1
d_gene: NA
CDR3nt: TGTGCCAGCAGAGCGGAATTTACTGAAGCTTTCTTT
CDR3aa: CASRAEFTEAFF

len: 12
j_gene: TRBJ1-2
v_gene: TRBV29-1
d_gene: NA
CDR3nt: TGCAGCGCTCGCTCGACAGGATATGGCTACACCTTC
CDR3aa: CSARSTGYGYTF